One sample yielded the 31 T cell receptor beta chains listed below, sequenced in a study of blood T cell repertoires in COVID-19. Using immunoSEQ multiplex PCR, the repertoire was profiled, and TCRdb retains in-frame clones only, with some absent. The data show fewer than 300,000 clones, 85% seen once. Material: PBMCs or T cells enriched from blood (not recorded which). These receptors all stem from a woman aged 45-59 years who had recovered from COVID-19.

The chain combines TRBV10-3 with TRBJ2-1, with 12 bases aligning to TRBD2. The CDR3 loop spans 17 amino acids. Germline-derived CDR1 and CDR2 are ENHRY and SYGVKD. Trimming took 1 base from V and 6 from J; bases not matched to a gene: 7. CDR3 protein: CAISEYGETSGSNEQFF. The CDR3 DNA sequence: TGTGCCATCAGTGAGTATGGGGAGACTAGCGGGAGCAATGAGCAGTTCTTC.

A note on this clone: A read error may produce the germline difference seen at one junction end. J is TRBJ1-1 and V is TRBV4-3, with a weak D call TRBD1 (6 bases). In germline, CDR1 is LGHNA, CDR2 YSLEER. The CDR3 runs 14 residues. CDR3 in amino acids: CASSQQTGTTIGDF. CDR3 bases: TGCGCCAGCAGCCAACAAACGGGGACAACTATTGGGGATTTT.

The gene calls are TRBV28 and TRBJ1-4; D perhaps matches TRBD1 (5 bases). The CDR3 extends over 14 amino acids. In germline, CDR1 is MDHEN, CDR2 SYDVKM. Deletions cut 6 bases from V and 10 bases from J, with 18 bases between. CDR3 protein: CASSGDSQMVKLFF. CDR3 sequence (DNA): TGTGCCAGCAGCGGAGACAGTCAGATGGTAAAACTGTTTTTT.

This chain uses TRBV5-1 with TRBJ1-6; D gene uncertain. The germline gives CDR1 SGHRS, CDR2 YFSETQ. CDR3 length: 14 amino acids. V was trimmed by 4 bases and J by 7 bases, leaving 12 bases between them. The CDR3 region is CASSPGVQNSPLHF. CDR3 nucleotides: TGCGCCAGCAGCCCGGGTGTGCAGAATTCACCCCTCCACTTT.

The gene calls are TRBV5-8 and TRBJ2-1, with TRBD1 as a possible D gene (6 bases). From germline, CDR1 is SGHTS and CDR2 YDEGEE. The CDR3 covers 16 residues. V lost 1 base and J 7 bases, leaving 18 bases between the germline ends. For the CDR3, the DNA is TGTGCCAGCAGCTTGCCGGGACAAACACCGGGGAATGAGCAGTTCTTC. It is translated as CASSLPGQTPGNEQFF.

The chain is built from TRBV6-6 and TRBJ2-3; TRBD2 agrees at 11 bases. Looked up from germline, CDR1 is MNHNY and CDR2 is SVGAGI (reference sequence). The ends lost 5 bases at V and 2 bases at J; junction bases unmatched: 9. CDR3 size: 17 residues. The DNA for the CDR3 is TGTGCCAGCAGTCGCCGGTCTAGCGGGAGGTACACAGATACGCAGTATTTT. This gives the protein CASSRRSSGRYTDTQYF.

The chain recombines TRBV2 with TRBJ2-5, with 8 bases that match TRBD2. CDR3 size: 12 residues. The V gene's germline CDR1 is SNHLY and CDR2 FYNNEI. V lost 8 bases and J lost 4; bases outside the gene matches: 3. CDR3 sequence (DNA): TGTGCCAGCCGGGGGGGCTCAGAGACCCAGTACTTC. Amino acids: CASRGGSETQYF.

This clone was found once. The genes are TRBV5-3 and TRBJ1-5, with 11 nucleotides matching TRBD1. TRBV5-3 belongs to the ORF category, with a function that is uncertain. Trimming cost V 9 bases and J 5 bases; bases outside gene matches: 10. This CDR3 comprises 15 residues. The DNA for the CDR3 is TGTGCCATCCCATCCAGGACAGGGGGCTATCAGCCCCAGCATTTT. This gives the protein CAIPSRTGGYQPQHF.

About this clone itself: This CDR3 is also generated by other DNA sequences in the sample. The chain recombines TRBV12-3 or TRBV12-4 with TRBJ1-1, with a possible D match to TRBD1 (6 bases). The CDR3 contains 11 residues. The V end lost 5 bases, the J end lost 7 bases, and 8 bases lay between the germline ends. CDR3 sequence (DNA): TGTGCCAGCAGTCGGACAGTTGAAGCTTTCTTT. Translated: CASSRTVEAFF.

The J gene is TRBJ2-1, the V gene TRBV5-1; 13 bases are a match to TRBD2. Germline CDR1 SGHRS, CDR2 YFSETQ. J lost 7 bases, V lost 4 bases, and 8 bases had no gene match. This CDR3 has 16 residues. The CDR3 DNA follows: TGCGCCAGCAGCACCGGACTAGCGGGGGCGAAGAATGAGCAGTTCTTC. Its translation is CASSTGLAGAKNEQFF.

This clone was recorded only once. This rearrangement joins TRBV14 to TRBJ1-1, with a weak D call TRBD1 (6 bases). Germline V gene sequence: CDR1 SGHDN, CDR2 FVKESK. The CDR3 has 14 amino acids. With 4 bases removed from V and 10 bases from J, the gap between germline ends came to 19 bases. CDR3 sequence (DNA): TGTGCCAGCAGCCCATCACAGACAGGCCTACGAGCTTTCTTT. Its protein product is CASSPSQTGLRAFF.

CDR3 residues: CASSFPGGAGRLFF. The CDR3 nucleotides read TGTGCCAGCAGCTTCCCCGGGGGGGCCGGAAGGTTGTTCTTT. This chain uses TRBV5-8 with TRBJ1-1, with D possibly TRBD1 on 6 matching bases. Germline V gives CDR1 SGHTS, CDR2 YDEGEE. Trimming cost V 2 bases and J 14 bases, with 22 bases left between them. The CDR3 has 14 residues.

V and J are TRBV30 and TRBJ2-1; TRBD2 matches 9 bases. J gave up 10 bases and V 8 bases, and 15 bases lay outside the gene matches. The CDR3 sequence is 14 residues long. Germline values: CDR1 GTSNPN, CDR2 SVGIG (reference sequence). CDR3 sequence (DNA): TGTGCCGGAGCTGGCGCGGGGGGGCCGGGGGAGCAGTTCTTC. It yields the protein CAGAGAGGPGEQFF.

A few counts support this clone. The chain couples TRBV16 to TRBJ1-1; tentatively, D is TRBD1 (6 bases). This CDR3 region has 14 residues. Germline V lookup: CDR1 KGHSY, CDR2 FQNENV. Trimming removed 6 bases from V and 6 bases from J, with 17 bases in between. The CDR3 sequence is CASRGGGVQAEAFF. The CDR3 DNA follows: TGTGCCAGCAGGGGAGGGGGGGTACAAGCTGAAGCTTTCTTT.

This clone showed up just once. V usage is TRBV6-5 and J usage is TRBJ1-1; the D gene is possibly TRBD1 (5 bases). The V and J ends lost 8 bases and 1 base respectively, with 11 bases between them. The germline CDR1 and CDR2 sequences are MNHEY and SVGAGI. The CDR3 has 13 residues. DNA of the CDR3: TGTGCCAGCGGAATTCAGGGGAACACTGAAGCTTTCTTT. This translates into CASGIQGNTEAFF.

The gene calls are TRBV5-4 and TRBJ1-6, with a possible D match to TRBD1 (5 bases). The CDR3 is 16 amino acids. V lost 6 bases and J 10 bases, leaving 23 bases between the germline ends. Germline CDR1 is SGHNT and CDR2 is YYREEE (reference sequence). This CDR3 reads CASTSSSGTGGSPLHF. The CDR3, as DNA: TGTGCCAGCACCTCTTCCTCCGGGACGGGGGGATCACCCCTCCACTTT.

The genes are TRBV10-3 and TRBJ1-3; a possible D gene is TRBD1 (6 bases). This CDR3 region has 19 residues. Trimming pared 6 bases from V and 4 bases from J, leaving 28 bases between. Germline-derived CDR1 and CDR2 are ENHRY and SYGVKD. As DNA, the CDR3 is TGTGCCATCAGAATACTTACCCTAACAGGGAGGGAGATCGGAAACACCATATATTTT. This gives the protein CAIRILTLTGREIGNTIYF.

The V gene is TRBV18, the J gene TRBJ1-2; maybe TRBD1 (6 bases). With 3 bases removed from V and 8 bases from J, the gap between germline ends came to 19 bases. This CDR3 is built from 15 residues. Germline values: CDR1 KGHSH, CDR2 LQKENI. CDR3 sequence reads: CASSPPSSGAQGYTF. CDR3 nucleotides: TGTGCCAGCTCACCCCCATCCTCAGGGGCACAAGGCTACACCTTC.

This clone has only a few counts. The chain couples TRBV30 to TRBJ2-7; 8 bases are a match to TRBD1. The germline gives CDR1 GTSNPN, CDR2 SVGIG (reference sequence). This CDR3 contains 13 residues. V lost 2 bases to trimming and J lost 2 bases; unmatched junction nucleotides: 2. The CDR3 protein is CAWSRDRTYEQYF. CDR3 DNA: TGTGCCTGGAGTAGGGACAGGACCTACGAGCAGTACTTC.

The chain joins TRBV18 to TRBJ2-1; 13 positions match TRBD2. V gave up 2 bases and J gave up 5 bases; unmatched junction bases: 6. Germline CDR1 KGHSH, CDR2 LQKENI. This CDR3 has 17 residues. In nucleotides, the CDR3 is TGTGCCAGCTCACCATTCACTAGCGGGAGGGCGGACAATGAGCAGTTCTTC. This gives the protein CASSPFTSGRADNEQFF.

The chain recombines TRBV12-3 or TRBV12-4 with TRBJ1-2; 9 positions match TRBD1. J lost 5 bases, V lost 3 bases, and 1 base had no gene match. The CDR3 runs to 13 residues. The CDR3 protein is CASSFGTGYGYTF. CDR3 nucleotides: TGTGCCAGCAGTTTTGGGACAGGGTATGGCTACACCTTC.

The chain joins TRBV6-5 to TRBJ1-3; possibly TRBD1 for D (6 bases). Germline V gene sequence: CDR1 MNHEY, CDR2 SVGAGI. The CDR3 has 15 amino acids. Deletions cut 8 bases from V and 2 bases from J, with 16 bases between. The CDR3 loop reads CASGRDRSAGNTIYF. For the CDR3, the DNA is TGTGCCAGCGGACGAGACAGGAGCGCTGGAAACACCATATATTTT.

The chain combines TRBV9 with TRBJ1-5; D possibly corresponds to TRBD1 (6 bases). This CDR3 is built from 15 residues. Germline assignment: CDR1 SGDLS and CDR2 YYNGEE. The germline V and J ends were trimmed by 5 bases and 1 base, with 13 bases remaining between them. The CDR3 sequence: CASSIGQGSNQPQHF. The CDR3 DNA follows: TGTGCCAGCAGTATCGGGCAGGGGAGCAATCAGCCCCAGCATTTT.

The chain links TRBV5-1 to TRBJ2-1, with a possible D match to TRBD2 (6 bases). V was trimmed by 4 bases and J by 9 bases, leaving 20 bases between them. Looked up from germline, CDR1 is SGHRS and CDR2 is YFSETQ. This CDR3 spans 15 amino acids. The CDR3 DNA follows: TGCGCCAGCAGCCCGGGGGAAACGGTTTTGGGTGAGCAGTTCTTC. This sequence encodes CASSPGETVLGEQFF.

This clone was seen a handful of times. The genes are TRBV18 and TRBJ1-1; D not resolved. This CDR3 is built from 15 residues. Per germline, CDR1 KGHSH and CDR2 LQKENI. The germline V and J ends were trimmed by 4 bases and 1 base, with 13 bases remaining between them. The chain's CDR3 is CASSQREGRNTEAFF. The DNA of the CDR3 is TGTGCCAGCTCACAGAGGGAGGGCAGGAACACTGAAGCTTTCTTT.

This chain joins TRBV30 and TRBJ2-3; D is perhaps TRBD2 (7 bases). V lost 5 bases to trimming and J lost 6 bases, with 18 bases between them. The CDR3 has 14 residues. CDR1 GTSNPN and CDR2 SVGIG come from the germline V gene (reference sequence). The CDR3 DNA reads TGTGCCTGGGGACTGGGGGGGCTTGATGATACGCAGTATTTT. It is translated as CAWGLGGLDDTQYF. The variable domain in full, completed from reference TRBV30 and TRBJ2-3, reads SQTIHQWPATLVQPVGSPLSLECTVEGTSNPNLYWYRQAAGRGLQLLFYSVGIGQISSEVPQNLSASRPQDRQFILSSKKLLLSDSGFYLCAWGLGGLDDTQYFGPGTRLTVL.

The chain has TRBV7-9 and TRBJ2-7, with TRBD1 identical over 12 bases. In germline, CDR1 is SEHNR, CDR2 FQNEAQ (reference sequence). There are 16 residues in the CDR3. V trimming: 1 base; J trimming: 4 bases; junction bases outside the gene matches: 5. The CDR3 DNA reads TGTGCCAGCAGCTTAGGAGGGACAGGGGGCAGGTACGAGCAGTACTTC. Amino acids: CASSLGGTGGRYEQYF.

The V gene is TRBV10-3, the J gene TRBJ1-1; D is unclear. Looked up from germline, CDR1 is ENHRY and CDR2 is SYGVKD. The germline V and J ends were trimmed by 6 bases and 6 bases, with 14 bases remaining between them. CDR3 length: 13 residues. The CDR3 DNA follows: TGTGCCATCAGCGGTCGGACGGGGTCTGAAGCTTTCTTT. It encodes CAISGRTGSEAFF.

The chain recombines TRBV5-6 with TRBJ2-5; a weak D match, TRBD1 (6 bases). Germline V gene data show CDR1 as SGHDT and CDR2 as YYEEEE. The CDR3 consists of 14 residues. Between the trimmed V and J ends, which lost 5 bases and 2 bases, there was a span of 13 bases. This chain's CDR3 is CASRPGQTQETQYF. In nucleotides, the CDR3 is TGTGCCAGCAGACCGGGACAAACACAAGAGACCCAGTACTTC.

CDR3 nucleotides: TGTGCCAGCAGCCCTCGACTAGCGGGGGGCGGTGAGCAGTTCTTC. This encodes CASSPRLAGGGEQFF. This rearrangement joins TRBV3-1 (or the pseudogene TRBV3-2) to TRBJ2-1; 13 positions match TRBD2. This CDR3 has 15 amino acids. Germline trimming cut 4 bases from V and 9 bases from J; bases unmatched to any gene: 6. Germline V gene lookup returns CDR1 LGHDT and CDR2 YNNKEL (reference sequence).

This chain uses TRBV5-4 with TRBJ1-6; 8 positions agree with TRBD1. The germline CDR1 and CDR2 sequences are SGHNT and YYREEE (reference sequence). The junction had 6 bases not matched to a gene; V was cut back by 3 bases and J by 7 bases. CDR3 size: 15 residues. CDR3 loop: CASSYRGFGNSPLHF. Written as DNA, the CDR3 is TGTGCCAGCAGCTACAGGGGGTTCGGGAATTCACCCCTCCACTTT.